This T cell receptor (beta chain) was captured in a study of Graves' ophthalmopathy and Graves' hyperthyroidism. Notes on the study in general: With just over 70% sensitivity and approximately 73% specificity, the model predicted ophthalmopathy progression. In blood, most expanded thyroid clonotypes above 0.001 frequency were also detected.

CDR3 regions of TCR beta were amplified from RNA transcripts. In the first round, RT-PCR was carried out with HTBI primers, and a multiplex PCR formed the second round. TCRdb independently ran MiXCR on the multiplex PCR reads; one entry per CDR3 protein. The data show hundreds of thousands of distinct CDR3 sequences, 22% seen once. V gave up 5 bases and J gave up 3 bases, with 13 bases separating them. Germline V gives CDR1 SGHNT, CDR2 YENEEA. The CDR3 is 14 amino acids. Researchers turned away patients with other autoimmune diseases, uncontrolled infections, pregnancy or lactation. This clonotype came up many times. What it binds is unknown.

The TCR sequence derives from a woman under 30 with stable Graves' hyperthyroidism. Some clones in this sample may be carry-over from other donors' samples. The specimen was peripheral blood. The chain employs TRBV11-3 and TRBJ1-1; a possible D gene is TRBD1 (5 bases). The CDR3 sequence is CASSPGGKDTEAFF. CDR3 in DNA: TGTGCCAGCAGCCCCGGGGGTAAGGACACTGAAGCTTTCTTT.